A selection of T cell receptor beta chains follows, all from one sample in a study of metastatic and nonmetastatic thyroid tumors. TCRdb re-clonotyped the PCR reads via MiXCR. The sample contains tens of thousands of clones, roughly 19% of which appear only once. Sequenced material: blood. All receptors derive from a female donor with papillary thyroid cancer or a benign thyroid nodule (not recorded which). Some clones in this sample may be carry-over from other donors' samples. Each CDR3 is given with its conserved first and last residue. The D gene is left open where the match is weak. Size is stated for part of the rows, as once, few or many counts, or as a class when the clone is expanded.

cdr3_length | j_call | d_call | clone_size | v_call | cdr3_aa | cdr3_nt
15 | TRBJ2-5 | TRBD1 | NA | TRBV5-1 | CASSLSGQGGETQYF | TGCGCCAGCAGCCTTTCCGGACAGGGGGGAGAGACCCAGTACTTC
16 | TRBJ1-5 | NA | NA | TRBV27 | CASSPRTVSRDQHQHF | TGTGCCAGCAGTCCCCGGACGGTTAGTCGCGATCAGCACCAGCATTTT
14 | TRBJ2-1 | TRBD2 | few | TRBV10-1 | CASSERGLAIEQFF | TGCGCCAGCAGTGAGAGGGGACTAGCGATTGAGCAGTTCTTC
14 | TRBJ2-1 | TRBD1 | medium-sized | TRBV6-1 | CASSGDRFGNEQFF | TGTGCCAGCAGTGGGGACAGGTTCGGCAATGAGCAGTTCTTC
12 | TRBJ2-2 | NA | many | TRBV12-3/TRBV12-4 | CASTSGAGELFF | TGTGCCAGCACTTCGGGGGCCGGGGAGCTGTTTTTT
16 | TRBJ1-5 | NA | many | TRBV6-2/TRBV6-3 | CASSSRARYSNQPQHF | TGTGCCAGCAGTTCCCGGGCCCGATATAGCAATCAGCCCCAGCATTTT
11 | TRBJ2-1 | NA | medium-sized | TRBV6-2/TRBV6-3 | CASSYFNEQFF | TGTGCCAGCAGTTATTTCAATGAGCAGTTCTTC
16 | TRBJ2-4 | TRBD2 | NA | TRBV6-1 | CASSEQTSGIRNIQYF | TGTGCCAGCAGTGAACAGACTAGCGGGATTAGAAACATTCAGTACTTC
15 | TRBJ1-6 | TRBD1 | many | TRBV7-2 | CASSLRQGGNSPLHF | TGTGCCAGCAGCTTAAGACAGGGAGGTAATTCACCCCTCCACTTT
14 | TRBJ2-7 | TRBD1 | few | TRBV6-5 | CASGFGTGFNEQYF | TGTGCCAGCGGTTTCGGGACAGGGTTTAACGAGCAGTACTTC
13 | TRBJ2-3 | NA | NA | TRBV18 | CASSPDSTDTQYF | TGTGCCAGCTCACCGGACTCAACAGATACGCAGTATTTT
13 | TRBJ1-4 | TRBD1 | many | TRBV2 | CASRGQLNEKLFF | TGTGCCAGCAGGGGACAGCTCAATGAAAAACTGTTTTTT
15 | TRBJ2-3 | TRBD2 | NA | TRBV5-8 | CASSLEGLGKDTQYF | TGTGCCAGCAGCTTGGAGGGACTAGGGAAGGATACGCAGTATTTT
12 | TRBJ1-6 | NA | few | TRBV6-1 | CASSGSHSPLHF | TGTGCCAGCAGTGGCTCCCATTCACCCCTCCACTTT
17 | TRBJ1-3 | TRBD1 | NA | TRBV6-1 | CASSLSGGQVSGNTIYF | TGTGCCAGCAGCCTATCGGGGGGACAGGTCTCTGGAAACACCATATATTTT
14 | TRBJ2-1 | NA | many | TRBV19 | CASRQSYSYNEQFF | TGTGCCAGTAGGCAGAGTTACTCCTACAATGAGCAGTTCTTC
15 | TRBJ2-2 | TRBD2 | NA | TRBV5-1 | CASSRTSGSAGELFF | TGCGCCAGCAGCAGGACTAGCGGGAGCGCCGGGGAGCTGTTTTTT
16 | TRBJ2-4 | NA | many | TRBV4-2 | CASSLAPGEAKNIQYF | TGTGCCAGCAGCCTGGCGCCAGGGGAGGCCAAAAACATTCAGTACTTC
14 | TRBJ2-1 | NA | medium-sized | TRBV6-5 | CASSYTRPNNEQFF | TGTGCCAGCAGTTACACTCGGCCCAACAATGAGCAGTTCTTC
15 | TRBJ2-7 | NA | NA | TRBV6-2/TRBV6-3 | CASSYGTPTSYEQYF | TGTGCCAGCAGTTACGGGACACCAACGTCCTACGAGCAGTACTTC
12 | TRBJ1-6 | NA | many | TRBV5-5 | CASSQGNSPLHF | TGTGCCAGCAGCCAGGGTAATTCACCCCTCCACTTT
15 | TRBJ2-2 | NA | NA | TRBV11-2 | CASSLAWGTTGELFF | TGTGCCAGCAGCTTAGCCTGGGGGACCACCGGGGAGCTGTTTTTT
13 | TRBJ1-6 | TRBD1 | few | TRBV27 | CASSLQGGSPLHF | TGTGCCAGCAGTTTACAGGGGGGTTCACCCCTCCACTTT
12 | TRBJ2-7 | NA | many | TRBV6-1 | CATRPRGDEQYF | TGTGCCACGAGACCACGAGGAGACGAGCAGTACTTC
16 | TRBJ2-2 | NA | many | TRBV2 | CASSQLIRQSAGELFF | TGTGCCAGCAGTCAGCTAATTAGACAGAGCGCCGGGGAGCTGTTTTTT
13 | TRBJ1-4 | NA | NA | TRBV11-2 | CASSTRGDEKLFF | TGTGCCAGCAGCACCCGCGGAGATGAAAAACTGTTTTTT
14 | TRBJ2-3 | NA | many | TRBV10-1 | CASSAGGRSDTQYF | TGCGCCAGCAGTGCGGGGGGCCGCTCGGATACGCAGTATTTT
16 | TRBJ1-1 | NA | few | TRBV5-8 | CASSPSTGSWNTEAFF | TGTGCCAGCAGCCCCTCAACGGGGTCATGGAACACTGAAGCTTTCTTT
15 | TRBJ2-7 | TRBD2 | NA | TRBV10-3 | CAISEQRGDSYEQYF | TGTGCCATCAGTGAGCAGCGGGGGGACTCCTACGAGCAGTACTTC
13 | TRBJ1-2 | NA | NA | TRBV6-1 | CASSEDGDYGYTF | TGTGCCAGCAGTGAAGACGGAGACTATGGCTACACCTTC
15 | TRBJ1-6 | NA | many | TRBV5-8 | CASSVGTTYNSPLHF | TGTGCCAGCAGCGTCGGGACAACCTATAATTCACCCCTCCACTTT
16 | TRBJ2-6 | TRBD2 | few | TRBV6-1 | CASIPRGVTGANVLTF | TGTGCCAGCATCCCCCGGGGGGTGACAGGGGCCAACGTCCTGACTTTC
15 | TRBJ1-1 | NA | NA | TRBV19 | CASSRIPGGGTEAFF | TGTGCCAGTAGCCGCATCCCAGGAGGTGGCACTGAAGCTTTCTTT
16 | TRBJ1-6 | NA | many | TRBV4-3 | CASSQDGQGDNSPLHF | TGCGCCAGCAGCCAAGATGGCCAGGGAGATAATTCACCCCTCCACTTT
13 | TRBJ1-2 | TRBD1 | many | TRBV2 | CASSRGQENGYTF | TGTGCCAGCAGTAGGGGACAGGAAAATGGCTACACCTTC
13 | TRBJ1-2 | NA | NA | TRBV27 | CASRVLGVDGYTF | TGTGCCAGCAGGGTACTGGGGGTGGATGGCTACACCTTC
13 | TRBJ1-6 | NA | medium-sized | TRBV12-3/TRBV12-4 | CASSSGGDSPLHF | TGTGCCAGCAGTTCGGGAGGCGATTCACCCCTCCACTTT
12 | TRBJ1-1 | NA | few | TRBV12-3/TRBV12-4 | CASSYWDTEAFF | TGTGCCAGCAGTTACTGGGACACTGAAGCTTTCTTT